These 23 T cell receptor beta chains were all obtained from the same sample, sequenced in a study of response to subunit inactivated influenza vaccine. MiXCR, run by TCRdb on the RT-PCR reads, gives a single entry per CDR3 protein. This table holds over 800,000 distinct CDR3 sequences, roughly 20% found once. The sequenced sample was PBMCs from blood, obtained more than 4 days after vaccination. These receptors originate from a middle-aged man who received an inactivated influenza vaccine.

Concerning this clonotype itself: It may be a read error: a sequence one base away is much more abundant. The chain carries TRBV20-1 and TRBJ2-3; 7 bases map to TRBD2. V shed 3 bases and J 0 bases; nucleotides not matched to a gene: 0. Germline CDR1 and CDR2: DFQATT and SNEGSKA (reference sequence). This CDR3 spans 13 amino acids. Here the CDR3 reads CSASGRSTDTQYF. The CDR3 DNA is TGCAGTGCTAGCGGGAGGAGCACAGATACGCAGTATTTT.

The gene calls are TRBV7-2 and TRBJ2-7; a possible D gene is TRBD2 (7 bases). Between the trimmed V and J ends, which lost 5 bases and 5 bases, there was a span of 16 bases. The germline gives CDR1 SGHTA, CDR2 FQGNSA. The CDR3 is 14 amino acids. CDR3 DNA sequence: TGTGCCAGCAGCCCGGGCGGGGGCTGGAACGAGCAGTACTTC. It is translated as CASSPGGGWNEQYF.

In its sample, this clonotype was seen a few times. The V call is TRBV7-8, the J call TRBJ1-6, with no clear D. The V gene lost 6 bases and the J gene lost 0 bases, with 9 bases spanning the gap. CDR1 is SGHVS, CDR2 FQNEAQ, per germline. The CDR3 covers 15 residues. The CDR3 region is CASRFGDSYNSPLHF. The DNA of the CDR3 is TGTGCCAGCAGGTTCGGAGACTCCTATAATTCACCCCTCCACTTT.

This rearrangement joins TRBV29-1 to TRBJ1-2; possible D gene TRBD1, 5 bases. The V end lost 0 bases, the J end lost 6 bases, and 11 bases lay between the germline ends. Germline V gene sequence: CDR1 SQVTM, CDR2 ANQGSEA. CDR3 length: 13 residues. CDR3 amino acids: CSVEDPGSNGYTF. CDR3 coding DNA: TGCAGCGTTGAAGACCCAGGGTCTAATGGCTACACCTTC.

CDR3 sequence: CSATRQGNDYEQYF. The CDR3 DNA sequence: TGCAGTGCTACCCGGCAGGGGAATGACTACGAGCAGTACTTC. The chain is built from TRBV20-1 and TRBJ2-7, with D maybe TRBD1 (6 bases). This CDR3 region has 14 residues. Germline V lookup: CDR1 DFQATT, CDR2 SNEGSKA (reference sequence). The ends were cut back, 4 bases at V and 3 bases at J, with 16 bases in the middle.

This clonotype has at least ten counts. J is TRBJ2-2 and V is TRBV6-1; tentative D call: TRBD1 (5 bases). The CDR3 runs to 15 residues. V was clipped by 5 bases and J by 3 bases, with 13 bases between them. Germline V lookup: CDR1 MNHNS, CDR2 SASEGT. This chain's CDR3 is CASSSPQGDTGELFF. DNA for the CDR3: TGTGCCAGCAGTAGCCCGCAGGGTGACACCGGGGAGCTGTTTTTT.

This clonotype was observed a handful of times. The CDR3 sequence is CASSFWCTDLAKNIQYF. The CDR3, as DNA: TGTGCCAGCAGTTTCTGGTGTACAGATCTAGCCAAAAACATTCAGTACTTC. The V gene is TRBV27, the J gene TRBJ2-4, with no clear D. The germline V and J ends were trimmed by 3 bases and 0 bases, with 15 bases remaining between them. The germline CDR1 and CDR2 sequences are MNHEY and SMNVEV (reference sequence). The CDR3 has 17 residues.

This chain's CDR3 is CSAVEPWNTEAFF. In DNA, the CDR3 is TGCAGTGCCGTAGAGCCGTGGAACACTGAAGCTTTCTTT. This rearrangement joins TRBV20-1 to TRBJ1-1; D unresolved. Trimming stripped 6 bases from V and 1 base from J, with 12 bases between. There are 13 residues in the CDR3. Germline CDR1 and CDR2: DFQATT and SNEGSKA (reference sequence).

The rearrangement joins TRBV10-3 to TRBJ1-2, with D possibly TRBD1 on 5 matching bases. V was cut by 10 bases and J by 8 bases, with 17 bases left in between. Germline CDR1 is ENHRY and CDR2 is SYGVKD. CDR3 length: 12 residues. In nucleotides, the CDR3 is TGTGCCACGCATCCCGGGACGTTAGGCTACACCTTC. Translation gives CATHPGTLGYTF.

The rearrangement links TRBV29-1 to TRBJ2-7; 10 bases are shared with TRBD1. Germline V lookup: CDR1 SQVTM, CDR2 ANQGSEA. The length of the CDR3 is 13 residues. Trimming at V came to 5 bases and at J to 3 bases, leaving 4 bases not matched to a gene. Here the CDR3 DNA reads TGCAGCGTTCTGGGACAGGGGAGCTACGAGCAGTACTTC. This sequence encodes CSVLGQGSYEQYF.

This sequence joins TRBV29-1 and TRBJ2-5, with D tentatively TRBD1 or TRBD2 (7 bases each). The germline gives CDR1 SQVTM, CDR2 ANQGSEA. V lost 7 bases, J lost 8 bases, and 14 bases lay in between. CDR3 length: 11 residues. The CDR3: CSARGGGTQYF. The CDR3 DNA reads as TGCAGCGCCCGGGGAGGGGGCACCCAGTACTTC.

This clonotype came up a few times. The CDR3 bases are TGCGCCAGCAGCTTGTACAGCGGAGGGGCAGAGACCCAGTACTTC. Translating it yields CASSLYSGGAETQYF. This chain connects TRBV5-1 to TRBJ2-5; TRBD2 is a possible D gene (6 bases). Between the trimmed V and J ends, which lost 1 base and 4 bases, there was a span of 14 bases. This CDR3 has 15 amino acids. Germline CDR1 and CDR2: SGHRS and YFSETQ.

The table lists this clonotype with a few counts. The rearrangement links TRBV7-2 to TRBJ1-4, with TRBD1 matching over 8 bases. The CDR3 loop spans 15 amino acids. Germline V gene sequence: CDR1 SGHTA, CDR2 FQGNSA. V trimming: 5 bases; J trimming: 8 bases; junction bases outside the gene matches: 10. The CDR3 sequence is CASSPHQGAGEKLFF. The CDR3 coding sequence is TGTGCCAGCAGCCCACACCAGGGGGCAGGGGAAAAACTGTTTTTT.

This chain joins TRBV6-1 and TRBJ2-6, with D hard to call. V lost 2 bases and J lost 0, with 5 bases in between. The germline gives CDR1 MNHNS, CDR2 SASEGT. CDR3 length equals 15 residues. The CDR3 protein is CASSENYSGANVLTF. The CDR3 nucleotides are TGTGCCAGCAGTGAAAATTACTCTGGGGCCAACGTCCTGACTTTC.

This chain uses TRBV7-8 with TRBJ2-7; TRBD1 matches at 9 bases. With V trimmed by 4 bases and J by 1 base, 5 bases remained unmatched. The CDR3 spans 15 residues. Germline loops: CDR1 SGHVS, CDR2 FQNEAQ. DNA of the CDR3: TGTGCCAGCAGCTCCCCGGGACAGGGATCCTACGAGCAGTACTTC. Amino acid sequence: CASSSPGQGSYEQYF.

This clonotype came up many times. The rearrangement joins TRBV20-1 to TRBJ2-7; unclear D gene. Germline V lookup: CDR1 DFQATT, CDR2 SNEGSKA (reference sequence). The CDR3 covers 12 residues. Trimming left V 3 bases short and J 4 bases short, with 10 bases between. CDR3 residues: CSASTASYEQYF. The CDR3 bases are TGCAGTGCTAGCACGGCATCTTACGAGCAGTACTTC.

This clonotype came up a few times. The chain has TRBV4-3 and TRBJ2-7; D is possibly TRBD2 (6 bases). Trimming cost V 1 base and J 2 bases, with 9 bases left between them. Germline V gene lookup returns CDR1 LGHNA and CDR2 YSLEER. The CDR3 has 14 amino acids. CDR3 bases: TGCGCCAGCAGCCAAGTGGCGGGGCCCTACGAGCAGTACTTC. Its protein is CASSQVAGPYEQYF.

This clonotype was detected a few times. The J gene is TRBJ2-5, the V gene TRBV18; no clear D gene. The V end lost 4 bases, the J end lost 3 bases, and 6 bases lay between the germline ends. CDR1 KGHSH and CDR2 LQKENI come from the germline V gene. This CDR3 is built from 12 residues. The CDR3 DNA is TGTGCCAGCTCACAACAAGAAGAGACCCAGTACTTC. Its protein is CASSQQEETQYF.

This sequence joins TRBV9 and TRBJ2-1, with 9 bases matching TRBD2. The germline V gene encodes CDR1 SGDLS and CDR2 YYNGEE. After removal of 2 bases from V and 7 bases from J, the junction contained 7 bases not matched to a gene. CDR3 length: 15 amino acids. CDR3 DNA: TGTGCCAGCAGCGTTAGCGGGAGCGCCGGTAATGAGCAGTTCTTC. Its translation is CASSVSGSAGNEQFF.

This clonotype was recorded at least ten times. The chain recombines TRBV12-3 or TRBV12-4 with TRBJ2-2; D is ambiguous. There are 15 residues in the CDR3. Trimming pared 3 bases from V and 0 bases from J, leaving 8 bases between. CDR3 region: CASSFRSSNTGELFF. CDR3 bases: TGTGCCAGCAGTTTCAGGTCCTCGAACACCGGGGAGCTGTTTTTT.

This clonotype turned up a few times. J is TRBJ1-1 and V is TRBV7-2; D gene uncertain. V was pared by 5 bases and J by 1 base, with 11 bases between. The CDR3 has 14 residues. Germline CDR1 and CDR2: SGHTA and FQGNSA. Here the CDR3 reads CASSHDISNTEAFF. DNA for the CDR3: TGTGCCAGCAGCCACGACATATCGAACACTGAAGCTTTCTTT.

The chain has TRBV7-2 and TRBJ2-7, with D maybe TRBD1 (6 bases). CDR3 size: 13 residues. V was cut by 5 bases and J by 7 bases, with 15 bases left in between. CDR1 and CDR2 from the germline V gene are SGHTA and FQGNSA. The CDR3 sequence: CASSPYTGPEQYF. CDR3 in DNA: TGTGCCAGCAGCCCCTATACAGGGCCGGAGCAGTACTTC.

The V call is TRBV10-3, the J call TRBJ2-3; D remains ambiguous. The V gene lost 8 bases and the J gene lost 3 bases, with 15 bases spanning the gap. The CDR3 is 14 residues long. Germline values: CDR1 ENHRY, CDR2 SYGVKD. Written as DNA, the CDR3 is TGTGCCATCTCAAGGGTGGGCGTGACAGATACGCAGTATTTT. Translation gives CAISRVGVTDTQYF.